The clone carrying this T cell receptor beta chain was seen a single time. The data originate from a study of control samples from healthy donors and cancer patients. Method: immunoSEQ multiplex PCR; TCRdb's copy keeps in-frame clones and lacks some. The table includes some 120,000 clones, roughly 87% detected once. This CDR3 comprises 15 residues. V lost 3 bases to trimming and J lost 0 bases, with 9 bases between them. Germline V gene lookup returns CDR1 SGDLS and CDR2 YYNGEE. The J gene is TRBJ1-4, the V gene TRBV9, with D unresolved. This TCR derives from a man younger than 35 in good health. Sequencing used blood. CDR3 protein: CASSASVATNEKLFF. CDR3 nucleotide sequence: TGTGCCAGCAGCGCGTCCGTCGCAACTAATGAAAAACTGTTTTTT.